This section outlines one TCR beta chain sequence together with its context. These data come from a study of PD-L1 blockade in urothelial cancer. Study-wide context: Treatment start was followed by blood analysis at 3 weeks (second dose) and again at 6 weeks.

TCRdb's copy holds only in-frame clones and misses some; the assay was immunoSEQ multiplex PCR. This repertoire shows tens of thousands of clones, about three quarters found once; its top ten account for less than 5%. V was cut by 0 bases and J by 3 bases, with 11 bases left in between. CDR1 SGHRS and CDR2 YFSETQ come from the germline V gene. The CDR3 runs to 15 residues. Time point meaning: pretreatment peripheral blood. The patients had locally advanced or metastatic urothelial carcinoma. The sample here was PBMCs, taken around atezolizumab (anti-PD-L1) treatment. The chain uses TRBV5-1 and TRBJ2-3, with D maybe TRBD2 (5 bases). The TCR comes from a man between 70 and 80 years old with urothelial cancer. As DNA, the CDR3 is TGCGCCAGCAGCTTGGGGGGAGTCCGGACAGATACGCAGTATTTT. This sequence encodes CASSLGGVRTDTQYF.